Listed below are T cell receptor beta chains from one sample, sequenced in a study of blood T cells in healthy people across ages. MiXCR was run by TCRdb on the 5' RACE reads, yielding one entry per CDR3 protein. The sample lists roughly 1.4 million distinct CDR3 sequences, 59% seen once, with over 6.5% in the top ten. The sample was blood. The source is a man aged 18 to 30 in good health. CDR3s include the opening cysteine and the closing phenylalanine or tryptophan. A D gene is named only where the DNA matches it firmly. Not all rows give a size; the values are once, few, many and, for expanded clones, a class.

>TRBV29-1|TRBD2|TRBJ2-7|few
CSVEEAREGYEQYF
TGCAGCGTTGAAGAAGCTAGGGAGGGCTACGAGCAGTACTTC
>TRBV28|NA|TRBJ2-2|NA
CASSSPSDSTGELFF
TGTGCCAGCAGTTCCCCATCCGACAGCACCGGGGAGCTGTTTTTT
>TRBV4-2|TRBD2|TRBJ2-1|NA
CASSQVTSGDRDDEQFF
TGTGCCAGCAGCCAAGTGACTAGCGGGGACCGGGACGATGAGCAGTTCTTC
>TRBV4-1|NA|TRBJ2-1|NA
CPSSQELTGYSYNEQFF
TGCCCCAGCAGCCAAGAATTAACCGGGTACTCCTACAATGAGCAGTTCTTC
>TRBV7-8|NA|TRBJ1-2|NA
CASSLASGPGYTF
TGTGCCAGCAGCTTAGCGTCAGGGCCTGGCTACACCTTC
>TRBV5-1|TRBD2|TRBJ2-1|once
CASSYLQAGGSQNTYNEQFF
TGCGCCAGCAGCTACCTACAGGCGGGAGGTTCGCAGAACACCTACAATGAGCAGTTCTTC
>TRBV2|NA|TRBJ2-1|NA
CASSVERTREQFF
TGTGCCAGCAGTGTCGAGCGCACAAGAGAGCAGTTCTTC
>TRBV4-2|NA|TRBJ2-7|few
CASSQVEGTYEQYF
TGTGCCAGCAGCCAAGTTGAGGGGACCTACGAGCAGTACTTC
>TRBV6-1|TRBD1|TRBJ2-7|many
CATTWDSGTGAYEQYF
TGTGCCACCACCTGGGATTCCGGGACAGGGGCCTACGAGCAGTACTTC
>TRBV10-3|NA|TRBJ1-2|NA
CAISRDKSPPNYGYTF
TGTGCCATCAGTAGGGACAAATCACCTCCTAACTATGGCTACACCTTC
>TRBV29-1|NA|TRBJ2-1|NA
CSVPGDAYNEQFF
TGCAGCGTCCCTGGGGATGCCTACAATGAGCAGTTCTTC
>TRBV2|TRBD2|TRBJ2-1|NA
CASSVLAGIYNEQFF
TGTGCCAGCAGTGTATTAGCGGGCATATACAATGAGCAGTTCTTC
>TRBV20-1|TRBD2|TRBJ2-7|few
CSARAPMGGRLYEQYF
TGCAGTGCTAGAGCCCCCATGGGCGGGAGACTCTACGAGCAGTACTTC
>TRBV10-3|NA|TRBJ2-5|NA
CAISESWRDLLNEQYF
TGTGCCATCAGTGAGTCGTGGCGGGACCTTCTCAATGAGCAGTACTTC
>TRBV4-2|TRBD1|TRBJ1-4|NA
CASSPFGQGGEKLFF
TGTGCCAGCAGCCCATTTGGACAGGGGGGAGAAAAACTGTTTTTT
>TRBV6-6|TRBD1|TRBJ1-1|NA
CASSLTGASAFF
TGTGCCAGCAGCCTAACAGGGGCATCGGCTTTCTTT
>TRBV4-3|TRBD1|TRBJ2-5|NA
CASSLDRASPQETQYF
TGCGCCAGCAGCCTAGACAGGGCAAGCCCCCAAGAGACCCAGTACTTC
>TRBV7-2|TRBD2|TRBJ2-2|few
CASSPLLAPGELFF
TGTGCCAGCAGCCCGCTACTAGCGCCCGGGGAGCTGTTTTTT
>TRBV7-2|NA|TRBJ1-2|NA
CASSPDPLGYGYTF
TGTGCCAGCAGCCCCGACCCGTTGGGGTATGGCTACACCTTC
>TRBV14|NA|TRBJ1-1|NA
CASSQSVVRGAFF
TGTGCCAGCAGCCAAAGCGTCGTCCGGGGAGCTTTCTTT
>TRBV21-1|NA|TRBJ2-3|NA
CASSKVNRGSDTQYF
TGTGCCAGCAGCAAAGTTAACAGGGGTTCAGATACGCAGTATTTT
>TRBV27|TRBD2|TRBJ2-2|NA
CASSFSGGPFTGELFF
TGTGCCAGCAGTTTTAGCGGGGGGCCGTTCACCGGGGAGCTGTTTTTT
>TRBV11-2|TRBD2|TRBJ2-1|NA
CASSRQLAGVGNEQFF
TGTGCCAGCAGCCGTCAACTAGCGGGAGTCGGGAATGAGCAGTTCTTC
>TRBV20-1|TRBD2|TRBJ2-2|NA
CSAPRGGANTGELFF
TGCAGTGCGCCCCGCGGGGGGGCGAACACCGGGGAGCTGTTTTTT
>TRBV6-5|TRBD2|TRBJ2-1|NA
CASSFYRLAGTNEQFF
TGTGCCAGCAGTTTCTATCGACTAGCGGGCACCAATGAGCAGTTCTTC
>TRBV15|NA|TRBJ2-2|NA
CATSRVAGSTGELFF
TGTGCCACCAGCAGAGTTGCGGGGAGCACCGGGGAGCTGTTTTTT
>TRBV4-3|TRBD1|TRBJ1-1|NA
CASSQTGVRGAEAFF
TGCGCCAGCAGCCAAACAGGGGTTCGAGGAGCTGAAGCTTTCTTT
>TRBV3-1|NA|TRBJ2-4|NA
CASSQDYGSLAKNIQYF
TGTGCCAGCAGCCAAGATTACGGATCGCTAGCCAAAAACATTCAGTACTTC
>TRBV6-6|NA|TRBJ2-7|NA
CASSYPQENEQYF
TGTGCCAGCAGTTACCCACAAGAGAACGAGCAGTACTTC
>TRBV29-1|NA|TRBJ1-4|NA
CSVMGTESNEKLFF
TGCAGCGTTATGGGCACAGAAAGTAATGAAAAACTGTTTTTT
>TRBV20-1|TRBD1|TRBJ2-7|few
CSAGQGVFPEQYF
TGCAGTGCTGGACAGGGGGTTTTCCCCGAGCAGTACTTC
>TRBV25-1|NA|TRBJ1-6|few
CASSGEGNSPLHF
TGTGCCAGCAGCGGGGAAGGGAATTCACCCCTCCACTTT
>TRBV6-2/TRBV6-3|TRBD2|TRBJ2-1|NA
CASSPASGGTYNEQFF
TGTGCCAGCAGTCCCGCTTCGGGAGGGACCTACAATGAGCAGTTCTTC
>TRBV2|NA|TRBJ1-2|NA
CASSTDNYGYTF
TGTGCCAGCAGTACAGATAACTATGGCTACACCTTC
>TRBV5-1|NA|TRBJ2-4|once
CASSRGTGGPKNIQYF
TGCGCCAGCAGCCGCGGAACCGGGGGGCCCAAAAACATTCAGTACTTC
>TRBV7-2|NA|TRBJ1-2|once
CASSLGGSGRVSGYTF
TGTGCCAGCAGCTTAGGGGGGTCGGGGAGGGTCTCTGGCTACACCTTC
>TRBV6-5|NA|TRBJ2-2|NA
CASSYSSRNTGELFF
TGTGCCAGCAGTTACTCATCACGGAACACCGGGGAGCTGTTTTTT
>TRBV7-6|NA|TRBJ2-1|NA
CASSRFARSHNEQFF
TGTGCCAGCAGTCGATTCGCACGCTCCCACAATGAGCAGTTCTTC
>TRBV4-1|TRBD2|TRBJ2-2|NA
CASSQDESRGLINGELFF
TGCGCCAGCAGCCAAGACGAGTCGCGGGGGTTAATAAACGGGGAGCTGTTTTTT
>TRBV27|NA|TRBJ1-5|NA
CASSAVGGRNNQPQHF
TGTGCCAGCAGCGCCGTGGGGGGAAGGAACAATCAGCCCCAGCATTTT
>TRBV24-1|NA|TRBJ2-5|once
CATSGISLGGSETQYF
TGTGCCACCAGTGGCATTTCGTTGGGGGGCTCAGAGACCCAGTACTTC
>TRBV7-9|NA|TRBJ2-2|NA
CASSLYRGPGELFF
TGTGCCAGCAGCTTATATCGGGGTCCCGGGGAGCTGTTTTTT
>TRBV6-1|NA|TRBJ1-2|once
CASSIRGVANYGYTF
TGTGCCAGCAGCATCCGGGGGGTAGCTAACTATGGCTACACCTTC
>TRBV10-3|NA|TRBJ1-4|NA
CAISRDYNEKLFF
TGTGCCATCAGTCGGGACTATAATGAAAAACTGTTTTTT
>TRBV20-1|TRBD2|TRBJ2-1|NA
CSARLAGLGNEQFF
TGCAGTGCGCGTCTAGCGGGACTGGGGAATGAGCAGTTCTTC
>TRBV7-2|TRBD1|TRBJ2-3|few
CASSPLDRVGTDTQYF
TGTGCCAGCAGCCCCTTGGACAGGGTAGGCACAGATACGCAGTATTTT
>TRBV20-1|NA|TRBJ2-7|NA
CSARPLRGQSSYEQYF
TGCAGTGCTAGACCCTTAAGGGGACAATCCTCCTACGAGCAGTACTTC
>TRBV9|NA|TRBJ2-3|NA
CASSVYGFITDTQYF
TGTGCCAGCAGCGTATACGGGTTTATTACAGATACGCAGTATTTT
>TRBV6-2/TRBV6-3|NA|TRBJ1-2|few
CASSYPQAESNYGYTF
TGTGCCAGCAGTTACCCACAGGCAGAAAGCAATTATGGCTACACCTTC
>TRBV28|NA|TRBJ1-1|few
CASSWGGSTEAFF
TGTGCCAGCAGTTGGGGCGGGAGCACTGAAGCTTTCTTT
>TRBV11-2|NA|TRBJ2-7|NA
CASSLAQGKVYEQYF
TGTGCCAGCAGCTTAGCGCAGGGGAAGGTTTACGAGCAGTACTTC
>TRBV5-1|NA|TRBJ2-7|NA
CASSLDPASSYEQYF
TGCGCCAGCAGCTTGGATCCCGCCTCCTCCTACGAGCAGTACTTC
>TRBV7-9|NA|TRBJ1-2|NA
CASSFPQGSYGYTF
TGTGCCAGCAGCTTTCCGCAGGGGAGCTATGGCTACACCTTC
>TRBV27|TRBD1|TRBJ2-5|NA
CASSLRQGFQETQYF
TGTGCCAGCAGTTTGCGACAGGGATTCCAAGAGACCCAGTACTTC
>TRBV7-8|TRBD1|TRBJ1-5|NA
CASSLDRGQYSNQPQHF
TGTGCCAGCAGCTTAGACCGGGGACAGTATAGCAATCAGCCCCAGCATTTT